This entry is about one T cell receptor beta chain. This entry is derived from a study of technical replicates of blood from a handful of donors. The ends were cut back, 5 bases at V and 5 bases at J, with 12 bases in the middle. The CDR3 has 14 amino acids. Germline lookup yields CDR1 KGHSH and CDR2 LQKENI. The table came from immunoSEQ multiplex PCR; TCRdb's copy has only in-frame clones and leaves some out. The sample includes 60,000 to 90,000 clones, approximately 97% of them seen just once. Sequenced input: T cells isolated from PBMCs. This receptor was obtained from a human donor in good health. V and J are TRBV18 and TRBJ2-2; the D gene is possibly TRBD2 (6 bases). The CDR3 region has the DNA TGTGCCAGCTCATCTAGGGACTTTACCGGGGAGCTGTTTTTT. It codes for CASSSRDFTGELFF.